This T cell receptor (beta chain) is drawn from a study of cytomegalovirus exposure and HLA in healthy donors. Study-wide results and limits: Later on, a genetic analysis was performed. It linked a missense variant in DCLRE1C with V- and J-gene trimming of TCR beta. Within the data, a cluster of highly shared sequence variants was likely a sequencing artifact.

The PCR contained 60 Vbeta and 13 Jbeta primers. Assay: immunoSEQ multiplex PCR; the TCRdb copy retains only in-frame clones and omits some. The sample includes about 150,000 clones, 60% to 85% of them seen just once. Concerning this clone itself: The antigen is unknown.

Sequencing was done on a sample of PBMCs. This TCR was recovered from a man aged 35-49 years in good health and CMV-seropositive.

In DNA form, the CDR3 reads TGTGCCATCGATAGGACAGGTCATGGCTACACCTTC. It encodes CAIDRTGHGYTF. The rearrangement joins TRBV28 to TRBJ1-2, with 7 bases aligning to TRBD1. The germline CDR1 and CDR2 sequences are MDHEN and SYDVKM. The CDR3 is made up of 12 amino acids. V lost 10 bases to trimming and J lost 6 bases; unmatched junction nucleotides: 8.